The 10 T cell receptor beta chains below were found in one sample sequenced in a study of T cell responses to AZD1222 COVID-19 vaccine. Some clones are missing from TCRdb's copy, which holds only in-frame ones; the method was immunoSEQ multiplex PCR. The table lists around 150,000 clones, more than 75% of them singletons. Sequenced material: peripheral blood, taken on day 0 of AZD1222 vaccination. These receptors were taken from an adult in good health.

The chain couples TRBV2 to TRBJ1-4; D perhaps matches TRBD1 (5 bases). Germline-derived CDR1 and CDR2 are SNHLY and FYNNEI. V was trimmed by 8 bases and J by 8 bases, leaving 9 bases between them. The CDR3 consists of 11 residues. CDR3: CASLKGEKLFF. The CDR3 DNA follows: TGTGCCAGCTTGAAGGGGGAAAAACTGTTTTTT.

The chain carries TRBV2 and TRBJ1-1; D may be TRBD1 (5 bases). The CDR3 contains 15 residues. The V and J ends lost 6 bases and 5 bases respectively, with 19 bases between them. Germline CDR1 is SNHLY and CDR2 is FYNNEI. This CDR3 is CASSEMGQGGTEAFF. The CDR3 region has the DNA TGTGCCAGCAGCGAAATGGGGCAGGGAGGGACTGAAGCTTTCTTT. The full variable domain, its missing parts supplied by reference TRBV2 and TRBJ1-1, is EPEVTQTPSHQVTQMGQEVILRCVPISNHLYFYWYRQILGQKVEFLVSFYNNEISEKSEIFDDQFSVERPDGSNFTLKIRSTKLEDSAMYFCASSEMGQGGTEAFFGQGTRLTVV.

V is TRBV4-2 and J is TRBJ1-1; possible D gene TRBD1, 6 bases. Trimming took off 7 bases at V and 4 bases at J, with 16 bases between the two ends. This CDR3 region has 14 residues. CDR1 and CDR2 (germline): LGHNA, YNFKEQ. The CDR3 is CASTLKGGSTEAFF. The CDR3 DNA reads TGTGCCAGCACCTTAAAGGGGGGGAGCACTGAAGCTTTCTTT.

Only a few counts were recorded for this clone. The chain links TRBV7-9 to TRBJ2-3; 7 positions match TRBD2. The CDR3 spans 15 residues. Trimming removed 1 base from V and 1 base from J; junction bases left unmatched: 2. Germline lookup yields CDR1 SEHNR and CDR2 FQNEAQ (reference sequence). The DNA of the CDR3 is TGTGCCAGCAGCTTAGAGGCGGGGGGCACAGATACGCAGTATTTT. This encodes CASSLEAGGTDTQYF. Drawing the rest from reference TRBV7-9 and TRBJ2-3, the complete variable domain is DTGVSQNPRHKITKRGQNVTFRCDPISEHNRLYWYRQTLGQGPEFLTYFQNEAQLEKSRLLSDRFSAERPKGSFSTLEIQRTEQGDSAMYLCASSLEAGGTDTQYFGPGTRLTVL.

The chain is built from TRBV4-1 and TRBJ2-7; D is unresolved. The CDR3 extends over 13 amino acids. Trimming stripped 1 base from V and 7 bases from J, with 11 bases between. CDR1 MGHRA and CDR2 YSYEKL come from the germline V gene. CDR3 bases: TGCGCCAGCAGCCAAGTATGGGCCGAGGAGCAGTACTTC. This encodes CASSQVWAEEQYF.

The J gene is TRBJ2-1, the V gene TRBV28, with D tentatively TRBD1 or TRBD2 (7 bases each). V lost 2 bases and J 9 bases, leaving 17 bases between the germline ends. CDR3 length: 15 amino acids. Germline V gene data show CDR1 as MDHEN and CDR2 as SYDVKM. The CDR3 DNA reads TGTGCCAGCAGTTTAACCCCCAGGGGGGGGGCTGAGCAGTTCTTC. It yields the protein CASSLTPRGGAEQFF.

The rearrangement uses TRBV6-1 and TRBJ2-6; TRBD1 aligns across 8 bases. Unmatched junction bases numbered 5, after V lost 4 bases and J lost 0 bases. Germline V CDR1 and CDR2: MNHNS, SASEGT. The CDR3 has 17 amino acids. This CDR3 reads CASSVWTGRSGANVLTF. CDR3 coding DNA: TGTGCCAGCAGTGTGTGGACAGGGCGCTCTGGGGCCAACGTCCTGACTTTC.

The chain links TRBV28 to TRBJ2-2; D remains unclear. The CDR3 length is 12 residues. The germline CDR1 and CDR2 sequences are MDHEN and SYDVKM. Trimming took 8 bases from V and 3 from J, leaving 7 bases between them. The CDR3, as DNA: TGTGCCAGCCATCGGGACACCGGGGAGCTGTTTTTT. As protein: CASHRDTGELFF.

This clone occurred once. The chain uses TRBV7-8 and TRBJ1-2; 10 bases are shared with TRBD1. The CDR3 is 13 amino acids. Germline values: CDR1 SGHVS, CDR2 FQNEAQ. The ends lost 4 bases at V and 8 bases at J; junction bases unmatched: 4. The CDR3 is CASSSDRGHGYTF. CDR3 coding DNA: TGTGCCAGCAGCTCCGACAGGGGGCACGGCTACACCTTC.

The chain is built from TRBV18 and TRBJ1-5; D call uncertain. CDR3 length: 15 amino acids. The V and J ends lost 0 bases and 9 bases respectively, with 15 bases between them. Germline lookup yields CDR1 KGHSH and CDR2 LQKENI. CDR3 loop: CASSPPDGPPRPQHF. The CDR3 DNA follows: TGTGCCAGCTCACCACCGGACGGGCCCCCAAGGCCCCAGCATTTT.